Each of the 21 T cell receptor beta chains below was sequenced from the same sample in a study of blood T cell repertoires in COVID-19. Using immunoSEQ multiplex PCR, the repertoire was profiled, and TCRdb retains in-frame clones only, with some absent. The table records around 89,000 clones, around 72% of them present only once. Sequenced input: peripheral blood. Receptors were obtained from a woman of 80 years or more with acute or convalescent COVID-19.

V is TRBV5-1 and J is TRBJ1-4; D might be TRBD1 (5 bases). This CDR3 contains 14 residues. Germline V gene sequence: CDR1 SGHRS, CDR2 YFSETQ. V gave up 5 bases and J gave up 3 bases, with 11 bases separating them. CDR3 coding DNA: TGCGCCAGCAGTCGGGGGTCGGCTAATGAAAAACTGTTTTTT. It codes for CASSRGSANEKLFF. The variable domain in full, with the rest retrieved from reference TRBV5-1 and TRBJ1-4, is KAGVTQTPRYLIKTRGQQVTLSCSPISGHRSVSWYQQTPGQGLQFLFEYFSETQRNKGNFPGRFSGRQFSNSRSEMNVSTLELGDSALYLCASSRGSANEKLFFGSGTQLSVL.

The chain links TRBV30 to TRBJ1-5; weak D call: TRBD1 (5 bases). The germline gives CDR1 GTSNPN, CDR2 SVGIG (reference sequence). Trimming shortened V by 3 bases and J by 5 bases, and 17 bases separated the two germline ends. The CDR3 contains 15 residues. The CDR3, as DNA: TGTGCCTGGAGCCCCCAAGGGACTTATTATCAGCCCCAGCATTTT. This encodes CAWSPQGTYYQPQHF.

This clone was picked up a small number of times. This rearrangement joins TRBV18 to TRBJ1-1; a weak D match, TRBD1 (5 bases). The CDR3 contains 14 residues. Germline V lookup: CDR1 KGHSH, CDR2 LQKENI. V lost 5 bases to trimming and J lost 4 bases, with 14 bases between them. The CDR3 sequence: CASSNLRGGTEAFF. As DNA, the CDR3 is TGTGCCAGCTCAAATCTCCGGGGGGGCACTGAAGCTTTCTTT.

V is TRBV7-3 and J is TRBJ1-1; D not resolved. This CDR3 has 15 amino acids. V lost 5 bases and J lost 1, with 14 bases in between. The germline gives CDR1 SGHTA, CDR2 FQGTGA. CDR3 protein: CASSPPPRENTEAFF. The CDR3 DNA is TGTGCCAGCAGCCCCCCCCCGAGGGAGAACACTGAAGCTTTCTTT. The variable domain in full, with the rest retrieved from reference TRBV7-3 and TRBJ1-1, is GAGVSQTPSNKVTEKGKYVELRCDPISGHTALYWYRQSLGQGPEFLIYFQGTGAADDSGLPNDRFFAVRPEGSVSTLKIQRTERGDSAVYLCASSPPPRENTEAFFGQGTRLTVV.

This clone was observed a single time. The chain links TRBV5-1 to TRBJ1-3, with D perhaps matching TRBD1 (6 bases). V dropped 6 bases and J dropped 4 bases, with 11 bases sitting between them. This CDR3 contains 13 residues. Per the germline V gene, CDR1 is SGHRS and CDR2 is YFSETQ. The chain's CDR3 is CASTEQGGNTIYF. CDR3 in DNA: TGCGCCAGCACAGAGCAGGGGGGAAACACCATATATTTT.

The CDR3 sequence is CASSQDRLSNQPQHF. CDR3 bases: TGTGCCAGCAGCCAAGACAGGCTTAGCAATCAGCCCCAGCATTTT. The chain recombines TRBV3-1 (or the pseudogene TRBV3-2) with TRBJ1-5; D is uncertain. Trimming removed 0 bases from V and 0 bases from J, with 6 bases in between. CDR3 length: 15 amino acids. Germline V gene sequence: CDR1 LGHDT, CDR2 YNNKEL (reference sequence).

The CDR3 spells CAGGRTGAYQETQYF. The CDR3, as DNA: TGTGCCGGGGGAAGGACAGGCGCGTACCAAGAGACCCAGTACTTC. The chain couples TRBV5-8 to TRBJ2-5; 7 bases map to TRBD1. CDR1 and CDR2 (germline): SGHTS, YDEGEE. The trim removed 10 bases at V and 0 bases at J, leaving 12 bases unmatched. This CDR3 contains 15 residues.

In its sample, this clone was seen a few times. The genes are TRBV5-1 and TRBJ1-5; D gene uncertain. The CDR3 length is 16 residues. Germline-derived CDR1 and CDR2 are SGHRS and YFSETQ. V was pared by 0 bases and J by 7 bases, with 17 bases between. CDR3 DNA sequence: TGCGCCAGCAGCTTGGATGGCCCGGGGTATGGCCAGCCCCAGCATTTT. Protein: CASSLDGPGYGQPQHF. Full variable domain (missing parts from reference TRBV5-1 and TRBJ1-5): KAGVTQTPRYLIKTRGQQVTLSCSPISGHRSVSWYQQTPGQGLQFLFEYFSETQRNKGNFPGRFSGRQFSNSRSEMNVSTLELGDSALYLCASSLDGPGYGQPQHFGDGTRLSIL.

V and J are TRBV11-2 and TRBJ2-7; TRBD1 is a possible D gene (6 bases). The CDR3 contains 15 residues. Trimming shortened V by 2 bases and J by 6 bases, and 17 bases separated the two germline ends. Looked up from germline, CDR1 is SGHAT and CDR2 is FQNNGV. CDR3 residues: CASSLRSQGESEQYF. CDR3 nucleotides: TGTGCCAGCAGCTTAAGGTCACAGGGTGAAAGCGAGCAGTACTTC.

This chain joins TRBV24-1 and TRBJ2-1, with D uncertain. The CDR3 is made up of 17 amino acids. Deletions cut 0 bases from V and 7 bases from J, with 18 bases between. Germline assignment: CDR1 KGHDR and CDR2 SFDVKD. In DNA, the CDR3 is TGTGCCACCAGTGATTTGGCCACCGCGGAAGGATCTAATGAGCAGTTCTTC. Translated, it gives CATSDLATAEGSNEQFF.

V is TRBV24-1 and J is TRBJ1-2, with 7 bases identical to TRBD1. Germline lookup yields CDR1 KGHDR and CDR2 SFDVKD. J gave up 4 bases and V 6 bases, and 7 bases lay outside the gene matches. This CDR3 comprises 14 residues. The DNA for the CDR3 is TGTGCCACCAGTTCTACAGGGGATGTCTATGGCTACACCTTC. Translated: CATSSTGDVYGYTF.

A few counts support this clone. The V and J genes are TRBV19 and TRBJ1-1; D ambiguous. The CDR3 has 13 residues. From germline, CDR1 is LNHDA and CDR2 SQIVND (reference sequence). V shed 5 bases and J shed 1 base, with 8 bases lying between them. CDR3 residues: CASSLSENTEAFF. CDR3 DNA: TGTGCCAGTAGTCTCTCAGAGAACACTGAAGCTTTCTTT.

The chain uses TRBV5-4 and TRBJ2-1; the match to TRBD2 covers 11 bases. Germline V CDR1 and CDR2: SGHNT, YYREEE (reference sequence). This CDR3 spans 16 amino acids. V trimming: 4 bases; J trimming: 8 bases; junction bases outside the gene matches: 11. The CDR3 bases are TGTGCCAGCAGCATTGCACTAGCGGGGGCTGTATATGAGCAGTTCTTC. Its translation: CASSIALAGAVYEQFF.

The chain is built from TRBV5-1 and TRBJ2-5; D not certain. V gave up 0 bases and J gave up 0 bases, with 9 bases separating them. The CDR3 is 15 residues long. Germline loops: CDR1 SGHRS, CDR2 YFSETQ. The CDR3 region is CASSLEQTHQETQYF. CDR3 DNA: TGCGCCAGCAGCTTGGAGCAGACACACCAAGAGACCCAGTACTTC.

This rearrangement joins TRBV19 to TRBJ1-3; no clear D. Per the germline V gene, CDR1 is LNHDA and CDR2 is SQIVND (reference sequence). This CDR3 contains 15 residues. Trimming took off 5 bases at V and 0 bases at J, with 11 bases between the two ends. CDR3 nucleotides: TGTGCCAGTAGTCCCTACCGAACCTCTGGAAACACCATATATTTT. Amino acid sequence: CASSPYRTSGNTIYF.

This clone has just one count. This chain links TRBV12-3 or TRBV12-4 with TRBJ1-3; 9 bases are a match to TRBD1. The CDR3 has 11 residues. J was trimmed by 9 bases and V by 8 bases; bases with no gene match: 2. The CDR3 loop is CASGDRATIYF. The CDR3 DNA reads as TGTGCCAGCGGGGACAGGGCCACCATATATTTT.

The CDR3 DNA reads as TGTGCCAGCAGCGACGGCTTCGGGGGCTACACCTTC. Translating gives CASSDGFGGYTF. The genes are TRBV28 and TRBJ1-2; no clear D. The CDR3 has 12 amino acids. Germline-derived CDR1 and CDR2 are MDHEN and SYDVKM. Trimming stripped 6 bases from V and 8 bases from J, with 13 bases between.

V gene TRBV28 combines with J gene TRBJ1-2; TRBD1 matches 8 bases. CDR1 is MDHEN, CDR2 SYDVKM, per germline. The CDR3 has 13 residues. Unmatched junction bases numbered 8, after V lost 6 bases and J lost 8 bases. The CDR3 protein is CASRDRAREGYTF. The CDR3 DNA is TGTGCCAGCAGGGACAGGGCGCGCGAAGGCTACACCTTC.

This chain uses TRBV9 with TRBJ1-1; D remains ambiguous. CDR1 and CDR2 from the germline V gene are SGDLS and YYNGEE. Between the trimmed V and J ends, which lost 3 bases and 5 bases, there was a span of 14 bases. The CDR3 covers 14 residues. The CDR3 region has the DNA TGTGCCAGCAGCGGTCAGAGAGGAGGAACTGAAGCTTTCTTT. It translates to CASSGQRGGTEAFF.

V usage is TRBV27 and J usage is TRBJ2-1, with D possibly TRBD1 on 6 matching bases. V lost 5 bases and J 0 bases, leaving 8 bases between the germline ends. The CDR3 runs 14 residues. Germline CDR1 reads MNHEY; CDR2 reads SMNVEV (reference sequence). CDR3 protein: CASSPRGSYNEQFF. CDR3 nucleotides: TGTGCCAGCAGTCCCAGGGGCTCCTACAATGAGCAGTTCTTC.

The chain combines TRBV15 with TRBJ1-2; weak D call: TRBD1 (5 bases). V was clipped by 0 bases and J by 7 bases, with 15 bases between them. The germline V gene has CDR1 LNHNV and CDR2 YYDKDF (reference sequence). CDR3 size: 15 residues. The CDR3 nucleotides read TGTGCCACCAGCAGAGATCAAGGGGACTGGGGTGGCTACACCTTC. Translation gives CATSRDQGDWGGYTF.